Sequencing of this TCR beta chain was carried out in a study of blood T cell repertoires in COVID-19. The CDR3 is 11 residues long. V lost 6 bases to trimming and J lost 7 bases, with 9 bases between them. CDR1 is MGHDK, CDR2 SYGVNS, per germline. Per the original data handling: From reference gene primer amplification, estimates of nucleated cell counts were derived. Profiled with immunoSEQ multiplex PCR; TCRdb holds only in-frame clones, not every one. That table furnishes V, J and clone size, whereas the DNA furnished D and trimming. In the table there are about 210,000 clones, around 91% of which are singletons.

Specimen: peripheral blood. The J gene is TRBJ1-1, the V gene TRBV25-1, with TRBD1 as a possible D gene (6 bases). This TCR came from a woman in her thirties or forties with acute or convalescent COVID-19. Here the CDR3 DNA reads TGTGCCAGCAGCAGGGGATTTGAAGCTTTCTTT. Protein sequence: CASSRGFEAFF.